The 10 T cell receptor beta chains in this list originate from one sample, sequenced in a study of T-cell reconstitution after alpha-beta-depleted transplantation in children. Unique molecular identifiers featured in how the TCRbeta library was prepared. TCRdb ran MiXCR on the PCR reads and lists one entry per CDR3 protein. Of about 360,000 distinct CDR3 sequences listed, approximately 12% are singletons. The sequencing here drew on PBMCs, taken from the stem cell graft. The origin of the receptors is a human donor who donated a stem cell graft to a child with Fanconi anemia.

This clonotype was counted a few times. This chain links TRBV10-3 with TRBJ2-3, with 7 bases aligning to TRBD2. Germline CDR1 reads ENHRY; CDR2 reads SYGVKD. V gave up 0 bases and J gave up 3 bases; unmatched junction bases: 15. The CDR3 contains 19 residues. CDR3 bases: TGTGCCATCAGTGAGTCGGGGCTAGCCCTGGTCGGGAGGACAGATACGCAGTATTTT. Its protein is CAISESGLALVGRTDTQYF.

The V call is TRBV28, the J call TRBJ1-1; possible D gene TRBD1, 6 bases. This CDR3 contains 15 residues. V was pared by 7 bases and J by 1 base, with 16 bases between. Germline CDR1 MDHEN, CDR2 SYDVKM. This CDR3 is CASTPGRGPNTEAFF. The CDR3, as DNA: TGTGCCAGCACCCCGGGCAGGGGACCGAACACTGAAGCTTTCTTT.

This clonotype was seen more than once but under ten times. The chain combines TRBV12-3 or TRBV12-4 with TRBJ1-5, with a possible D match to TRBD1 (5 bases). This CDR3 has 15 amino acids. V lost 7 bases to trimming and J lost 2 bases, with 15 bases between them. CDR3 sequence reads: CASKPGGVGNQPQHF. The DNA for the CDR3 is TGTGCCAGCAAACCCGGGGGGGTAGGCAATCAGCCCCAGCATTTT.

This clonotype has at least ten counts. The chain is built from TRBV30 and TRBJ1-1; D not resolved. This CDR3 comprises 12 residues. V gave up 4 bases and J gave up 4 bases, with 10 bases separating them. CDR1 is GTSNPN and CDR2 is SVGIG in the germline V gene (reference sequence). As DNA, the CDR3 is TGTGCCTGGATACTGTGGGGCACTGAAGCTTTCTTT. Translation: CAWILWGTEAFF.

The genes are TRBV12-3 or TRBV12-4 and TRBJ1-1; D not certain. The ends were cut back, 9 bases at V and 3 bases at J, with 14 bases in the middle. There are 13 residues in the CDR3. CDR3 nucleotides: TGTGCCAGTACTCGGGTGTCGGACACTGAAGCTTTCTTT. Residues: CASTRVSDTEAFF.

Ten or more counts support this clonotype. The chain is built from TRBV6-2 or TRBV6-3 and TRBJ2-2; D may be TRBD2 (6 bases). Germline V CDR1 and CDR2: MNHEY, SVGEGT. The CDR3 covers 13 residues. The V and J ends lost 4 bases and 6 bases respectively, with 9 bases between them. This CDR3 is CASSSGEAGELFF. CDR3 DNA sequence: TGTGCCAGCAGTTCCGGGGAGGCCGGGGAGCTGTTTTTT.

In its sample, this clonotype was seen a few times. This chain joins TRBV7-9 and TRBJ1-5; 7 nucleotides match TRBD1. The CDR3 covers 15 residues. Germline CDR1 reads SEHNR; CDR2 reads FQNEAQ (reference sequence). Trimming cost V 5 bases and J 10 bases; bases outside gene matches: 14. CDR3 DNA sequence: TGTGCCAGCAGCCCGAGAGGGACAGCCGGGGGACCCCAGCATTTT. Residues: CASSPRGTAGGPQHF. Complete variable domain (other parts from reference TRBV7-9 and TRBJ1-5): DTGVSQNPRHKITKRGQNVTFRCDPISEHNRLYWYRQTLGQGPEFLTYFQNEAQLEKSRLLSDRFSAERPKGSFSTLEIQRTEQGDSAMYLCASSPRGTAGGPQHFGDGTRLSIL.

The rearrangement uses TRBV27 and TRBJ2-7; tentatively, D is TRBD1 (6 bases). In germline, CDR1 is MNHEY, CDR2 SMNVEV (reference sequence). With 8 bases removed from V and 1 base from J, the gap between germline ends came to 15 bases. This CDR3 contains 14 residues. This CDR3 reads CASASDRWSYEQYF. In DNA, the CDR3 is TGTGCCAGCGCCTCAGACAGGTGGTCCTACGAGCAGTACTTC.

This chain uses TRBV7-2 with TRBJ2-5; maybe TRBD2 (6 bases). The germline V gene has CDR1 SGHTA and CDR2 FQGNSA. The CDR3 is made up of 15 amino acids. Trimming removed 1 base from V and 4 bases from J, with 13 bases in between. Here the CDR3 DNA reads TGTGCCAGCAGCTTAGATCGTGGGAGGACAGAGACCCAGTACTTC. It yields the protein CASSLDRGRTETQYF.

Many counts were recorded for this clonotype. The chain couples TRBV10-2 to TRBJ2-2, with 8 bases aligning to TRBD1. The V gene end was trimmed by 3 bases and the J gene end by 6 bases; junction bases not matched to a gene: 9. The CDR3 is 16 amino acids. Germline CDR1 WSHSY, CDR2 SAAADI. In DNA, the CDR3 is TGCGCCAGCAGTGATGCAGGGGGCCGGGGACCCGGGGAGCTGTTTTTT. It codes for CASSDAGGRGPGELFF.